A selection of T cell receptor beta chains follows, all from one sample in a study of blood T cell repertoires in COVID-19. Measured with immunoSEQ multiplex PCR; TCRdb has only the in-frame clones, and not every one. The sample comprises approximately 280,000 clones, less than 85% of which are singletons, and about 2.3% rests with the top ten. Specimen: PBMCs or T cells enriched from blood (not recorded which). The receptor source for this set is a woman in her 50s who had recovered from COVID-19. The CDR3 runs from the conserved cysteine through the conserved F or W. The order of the fields is clone size, D gene, J gene, V gene, CDR3 DNA, CDR3 protein. D genes are given only for firm matches. Size is stated for part of the rows, as once, few or many counts, or as a class when the clone is expanded.

>NA|NA|TRBJ1-6|TRBV19
TGTGCCAGTCGGACAGCGACGGTTTCAAATAATTCACCCCTCCACTTT
CASRTATVSNNSPLHF
>NA|TRBD2|TRBJ2-3|TRBV11-2
TGTGCCAGCAGCTCCTCCGGGACTAGCGGGAACCTGGTAGATACGCAGTATTTT
CASSSSGTSGNLVDTQYF
>NA|TRBD1|TRBJ1-2|TRBV12-3/TRBV12-4
TGTGCCAGCAGAGGGACAGGGAACTATGGCTACACCTTC
CASRGTGNYGYTF
>NA|NA|TRBJ2-7|TRBV19
TGTGCCAGTAGTATAGATCCAGACAGCTCCTACGAGCAGTACTTC
CASSIDPDSSYEQYF
>NA|NA|TRBJ1-1|TRBV4-1
TGCGCCAGCAGCCAAGACAGGGACACTGAAGCTTTCTTT
CASSQDRDTEAFF
>NA|TRBD1|TRBJ1-5|TRBV3-1/TRBV3-2
TGTGCCAGCAGCCCAGAGACAGGGACCCAGCATTTT
CASSPETGTQHF
>NA|NA|TRBJ1-4|TRBV12-3/TRBV12-4
TGTGCCAGCAGTCAGGACAGTAATGAAAAACTGTTTTTT
CASSQDSNEKLFF
>NA|NA|TRBJ1-3|TRBV7-2
TGTGCCAGCAGCTTAGTGGGGCAAGCGTCCGGAAACACCATATATTTT
CASSLVGQASGNTIYF
>once|NA|TRBJ1-1|TRBV6-5
TGTGCCAGCAGGACGGGACAGAACACTGAAGCTTTCTTT
CASRTGQNTEAFF
>NA|NA|TRBJ1-2|TRBV23-1
TGCGCCAGCAGTCAATCGGAGGGTAAGGGCTTAGATGGCTACACCTTC
CASSQSEGKGLDGYTF
>NA|NA|TRBJ1-1|TRBV5-1
TGCGCCAGCAGCACAGACAGCTTGCCCACTGAAGCTTTCTTT
CASSTDSLPTEAFF
>NA|NA|TRBJ2-5|TRBV11-2
TGTGCCAGCAGCTTCACTAGCAGGGAGACCCAGTACTTC
CASSFTSRETQYF
>once|TRBD1|TRBJ2-7|TRBV2
TGTGCCAGCAGTGAATCTGGGACAGGGGGAGAGCAGTACTTC
CASSESGTGGEQYF
>NA|NA|TRBJ2-1|TRBV12-3/TRBV12-4
TGTGCCAGCACCGTACTAGGGGAGCAGTTCTTC
CASTVLGEQFF
>NA|TRBD2|TRBJ2-5|TRBV2
TGTGCCAGCAGGAGGGTCATTCTGCGGGGGGGCCGGGGAGAGACCCAGTACTTC
CASRRVILRGGRGETQYF
>NA|TRBD1|TRBJ2-7|TRBV5-1
TGCGCCAGCAGCTTAGGGGGCAGGGTCGAGCAGTACTTC
CASSLGGRVEQYF
>NA|TRBD1|TRBJ2-2|TRBV11-2
TGTGCCAGCGGTCGACAGGGGGGGACCGGGGAGCTGTTTTTT
CASGRQGGTGELFF
>NA|TRBD2|TRBJ2-5|TRBV19
TGTGCCAGTAGGGGACTGGGACTAGCGGGGGAAGAGACCCAGTACTTC
CASRGLGLAGEETQYF
>NA|NA|TRBJ2-3|TRBV27
TGTGCCAGCAGCTTACTCCGGACAGATACGCAGTATTTT
CASSLLRTDTQYF
>once|NA|TRBJ2-3|TRBV5-1
TGCGCCAGCAGCTTGGCCCTTGAGGGTAGCACAGATACGCAGTATTTT
CASSLALEGSTDTQYF
>NA|TRBD2|TRBJ2-7|TRBV6-5
TGTGCCAGCAGTACCAGTAGCGGGAACTACTACGAGCAGTACTTC
CASSTSSGNYYEQYF
>once|TRBD1|TRBJ1-6|TRBV5-6
TGTGCCAGCACCCGGGACAGGGTTTATAATTCACCCCTCCACTTT
CASTRDRVYNSPLHF
>NA|NA|TRBJ2-7|TRBV9
TGTGCCAGCAGCCTTACAGGAGGGGAATTTGGAGAGCAGTACTTC
CASSLTGGEFGEQYF
>NA|TRBD1|TRBJ1-2|TRBV9
TGTGCCAGCAGCCTCCGACAGGGTGATGGCTACACCTTC
CASSLRQGDGYTF